This T cell receptor beta chain was sequenced during a study of response to subunit inactivated influenza vaccine. One entry per CDR3 protein, called by TCRdb with MiXCR from the RT-PCR reads. Here the sample spans fewer than 200,000 distinct CDR3 sequences, around 9% being singletons. Whole-study results and caveats: Authors suggested each seasonal influenza vaccination recruits few new T cells.

This clonotype was seen many times. Its matching antigen is unknown. Trimming left V 3 bases short and J 5 bases short, with 13 bases between. Germline V gene lookup returns CDR1 PRHDT and CDR2 FYEKMQ (reference sequence). There are 14 residues in the CDR3. J is TRBJ2-5 and V is TRBV13, with D perhaps TRBD1 (6 bases). The receptor's source is a man aged 50-59 years who received an inactivated influenza vaccine. This specimen consisted of non-naive T cells sorted from PBMCs, obtained on the day of vaccination. The CDR3 here is CASSLTGLTETQYF. The CDR3 nucleotides read TGTGCCAGCAGCTTGACAGGTCTTACCGAGACCCAGTACTTC.